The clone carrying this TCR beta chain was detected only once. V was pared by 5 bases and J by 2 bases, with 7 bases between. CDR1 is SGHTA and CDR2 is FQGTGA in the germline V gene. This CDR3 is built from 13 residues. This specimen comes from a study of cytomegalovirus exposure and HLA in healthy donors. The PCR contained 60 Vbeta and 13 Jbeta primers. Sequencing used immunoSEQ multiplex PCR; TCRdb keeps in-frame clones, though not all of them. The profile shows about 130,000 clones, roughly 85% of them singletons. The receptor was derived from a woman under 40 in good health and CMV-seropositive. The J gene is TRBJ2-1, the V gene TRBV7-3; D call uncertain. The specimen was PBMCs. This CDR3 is CASSPDTYNEQFF. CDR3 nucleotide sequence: TGTGCCAGCAGCCCCGACACCTACAATGAGCAGTTCTTC.